Each of the 26 T cell receptor beta chains below was sequenced from the same sample in a study of blood T cells in healthy people across ages (dated by TCRdb to the mid-2010s). The library was built by means of 5' RACE. Sequencing was performed on an Illumina HiSeq 2500. The second PCR ran for about 6 to 11 cycles and used a J-beta primer mix along with a sample-barcoded 5' primer. TCRdb itself trimmed the public reads at Q25 with fastp, ran MiXCR and retained productive beta chains. CDR3 protein duplicates are merged, each entry listing the most common genes and DNA. In all, the sample holds roughly 1,700,000 distinct CDR3 sequences, and 28% of those were seen once. Of the sample, 6.5% to 8.5% is held by the ten largest clones. The sequencing sample was made of blood. The receptor set was obtained from a woman in her twenties or thirties in good health.

The V and J genes are TRBV28 and TRBJ1-2; D gene uncertain. Germline V gene data show CDR1 as MDHEN and CDR2 as SYDVKM. CDR3 size: 13 residues. V was shortened by 5 bases and J by 5 bases, with 12 bases between the two germline ends. The CDR3 region is CASSRSKAYGYTF. DNA for the CDR3: TGTGCCAGCAGTCGGTCCAAGGCATATGGCTACACCTTC.

This clonotype has a handful of counts. The rearrangement links TRBV5-1 to TRBJ2-1, with TRBD2 matching over 8 bases. Looked up from germline, CDR1 is SGHRS and CDR2 is YFSETQ. V dropped 5 bases and J dropped 7; count of bases not matched to a gene: 11. The CDR3 is made up of 15 amino acids. The CDR3 sequence: CASSFTSGGPNEQFF. CDR3 coding DNA: TGCGCCAGCAGTTTTACCTCGGGGGGGCCGAATGAGCAGTTCTTC.

This clonotype was found a few times. The chain joins TRBV20-1 to TRBJ2-5; weak D call: TRBD2 (5 bases). The germline gives CDR1 DFQATT, CDR2 SNEGSKA (reference sequence). The V end lost 3 bases, the J end lost 2 bases, and 16 bases lay between the germline ends. The CDR3 contains 15 residues. Here the CDR3 reads CSASAASTLQETQYF. DNA of the CDR3: TGCAGTGCTAGTGCGGCTAGCACCCTTCAAGAGACCCAGTACTTC.

This clonotype has a handful of counts. The CDR3 here is CASTRDRLNTEAFF. In nucleotides, the CDR3 is TGTGCCAGCACCCGGGACAGACTGAACACTGAAGCTTTCTTT. V gene TRBV9 combines with J gene TRBJ1-1, with TRBD1 matching over 7 bases. Germline V gives CDR1 SGDLS, CDR2 YYNGEE. This CDR3 is built from 14 residues. Trimming cost V 6 bases and J 0 bases; bases outside gene matches: 5.

This chain uses TRBV7-9 with TRBJ2-1; tentative D call: TRBD2 (5 bases). The CDR3 has 15 residues. The germline V and J ends were trimmed by 1 base and 7 bases, with 14 bases remaining between them. Germline V gene data show CDR1 as SEHNR and CDR2 as FQNEAQ (reference sequence). This chain's CDR3 is CASSLGVGLLNEQFF. For the CDR3, the DNA is TGTGCCAGCAGCTTAGGGGTTGGACTTCTTAATGAGCAGTTCTTC.

This rearrangement joins TRBV14 to TRBJ1-1; tentative D call: TRBD1 (6 bases). The germline CDR1 and CDR2 sequences are SGHDN and FVKESK. V was clipped by 4 bases and J by 8 bases, with 20 bases between them. There are 15 residues in the CDR3. CDR3 bases: TGTGCCAGCAGCCCTCAGGGGCTAGGGACGTTGGAAGCTTTCTTT. It encodes CASSPQGLGTLEAFF. Together with reference TRBV14 and TRBJ1-1, the CDR3 gives the full variable domain: EAGVTQFPSHSVIEKGQTVTLRCDPISGHDNLYWYRRVMGKEIKFLLHFVKESKQDESGMPNNRFLAERTGGTYSTLKVQPAELEDSGVYFCASSPQGLGTLEAFFGQGTRLTVV.

This rearrangement joins TRBV2 to TRBJ1-2, with D possibly matching TRBD1 (5 bases). The CDR3 spans 13 residues. Germline assignment: CDR1 SNHLY and CDR2 FYNNEI. Trimming pared 11 bases from V and 0 bases from J, leaving 13 bases between. CDR3: CADRGDPNYGYTF. CDR3 DNA: TGTGCCGATAGGGGAGATCCTAACTATGGCTACACCTTC.

This clonotype has more than one count but fewer than ten. The chain is built from TRBV7-2 and TRBJ2-5; D call uncertain. The CDR3 consists of 15 residues. The V end lost 1 base, the J end lost 5 bases, and 14 bases lay between the germline ends. The germline CDR1 and CDR2 sequences are SGHTA and FQGNSA. DNA of the CDR3: TGTGCCAGCAGCTTAGGACTTCCCCTCAGCGAGACCCAGTACTTC. This translates into CASSLGLPLSETQYF.

As regards this clonotype: A much larger clone differs from this one at a single base, so this may be a read error. This rearrangement joins TRBV5-1 to TRBJ2-7; TRBD2 aligns across 11 bases. Germline loops: CDR1 SGHRS, CDR2 YFSETQ. The junction had 13 bases not matched to a gene; V was cut back by 4 bases and J by 7 bases. CDR3 size: 16 residues. The CDR3 here is CASSLRPKTSGNEQYF. In DNA, the CDR3 is TGCGCCAGCAGCCTACGACCCAAGACTAGCGGGAATGAGCAGTACTTC.

This clonotype was seen a handful of times. This chain uses TRBV2 with TRBJ1-2; the D is unclear. CDR3 length: 13 amino acids. CDR1 is SNHLY, CDR2 FYNNEI, per germline. Between the trimmed V and J ends, which lost 8 bases and 4 bases, there was a span of 14 bases. CDR3 in DNA: TGTGCCAGCTCTTTCGGGCCTGCCTATGGCTACACCTTC. This codes for CASSFGPAYGYTF.

In its sample, this clonotype was seen a few times. The chain combines TRBV28 with TRBJ2-5; D may be TRBD2 (5 bases). The CDR3 has 15 amino acids. Trimming took off 2 bases at V and 1 base at J, with 11 bases between the two ends. Germline V gene data show CDR1 as MDHEN and CDR2 as SYDVKM. For the CDR3, the DNA is TGTGCCAGCAGTTTACCGGGGAACCTCCAAGAGACCCAGTACTTC. Its translation is CASSLPGNLQETQYF.

The rearrangement joins TRBV14 to TRBJ2-1; 11 nucleotides align to TRBD2. V was clipped by 4 bases and J by 3 bases; unmatched bases: 5. CDR1 is SGHDN, CDR2 FVKESK, per germline. The CDR3 consists of 16 residues. CDR3 sequence (DNA): TGTGCCAGCAGCCTGGTTAGCGGGAGGGTCTACAATGAGCAGTTCTTC. Protein sequence: CASSLVSGRVYNEQFF.

This clonotype occurred once. The chain combines TRBV25-1 with TRBJ2-3, with D uncertain. V lost 4 bases and J lost 5, with 13 bases in between. Germline values: CDR1 MGHDK, CDR2 SYGVNS. The CDR3 runs to 14 residues. CDR3 coding DNA: TGTGCCAGCAGTGGTTCAGGTGGGGAAGATACGCAGTATTTT. The encoded protein is CASSGSGGEDTQYF. Looking up the rest from reference TRBV25-1 and TRBJ2-3 gives the full variable domain: EADIYQTPRYLVIGTGKKITLECSQTMGHDKMYWYQQDPGMELHLIHYSYGVNSTEKGDLSSESTVSRIRTEHFPLTLESARPSHTSQYLCASSGSGGEDTQYFGPGTRLTVL.

This clonotype has more than one count but fewer than ten. This chain joins TRBV29-1 and TRBJ1-1; D possibly corresponds to TRBD1 (6 bases). Germline CDR1 and CDR2: SQVTM and ANQGSEA. The V and J ends lost 4 bases and 2 bases respectively, with 8 bases between them. CDR3 length: 12 amino acids. The CDR3 DNA reads as TGCAGCGTTGGGGGGCAAAACACTGAAGCTTTCTTT. Translation: CSVGGQNTEAFF.

There are a few counts of this clonotype. The chain carries TRBV29-1 and TRBJ2-7, with 11 bases identical to TRBD2. The CDR3 runs to 12 residues. V lost 7 bases, J lost 5 bases, and 4 bases stayed unmatched. Germline V gives CDR1 SQVTM, CDR2 ANQGSEA. CDR3 nucleotides: TGCAGCGGCGGGACTAGCGGTGACGAGCAGTACTTC. This gives the protein CSGGTSGDEQYF.

This chain's CDR3 is CSASSSWGLHNEQFF. The CDR3 DNA reads as TGCAGTGCTAGCTCTAGCTGGGGCCTTCACAATGAGCAGTTCTTC. The V gene is TRBV20-1, the J gene TRBJ2-1; D is tentatively TRBD1 or TRBD2 (5 bases each). V gave up 3 bases and J gave up 5 bases, with 17 bases separating them. Germline assignment: CDR1 DFQATT and CDR2 SNEGSKA (reference sequence). CDR3 length equals 15 residues.

This rearrangement joins TRBV29-1 to TRBJ1-6; D unclear. The germline V gene encodes CDR1 SQVTM and CDR2 ANQGSEA. Trimming took off 5 bases at V and 6 bases at J, with 8 bases between the two ends. This CDR3 contains 12 residues. CDR3 region: CSVRGVNSPLHF. In nucleotides, the CDR3 is TGCAGCGTTCGGGGAGTTAATTCACCCCTCCACTTT.

This clonotype was seen a few times. This sequence joins TRBV7-9 and TRBJ1-5; TRBD1 might be the D (6 bases). The germline V gene has CDR1 SEHNR and CDR2 FQNEAQ (reference sequence). This CDR3 spans 17 amino acids. V shed 0 bases and J shed 0 bases, with 12 bases lying between them. CDR3 sequence (DNA): TGTGCCAGCAGCTTAGCAGGACAGAGAAATAGCAATCAGCCCCAGCATTTT. This sequence encodes CASSLAGQRNSNQPQHF.

This clonotype was seen only a few times. The chain is built from TRBV11-2 and TRBJ2-7; D is unresolved. The V and J ends lost 0 bases and 6 bases respectively, with 12 bases between them. Germline V lookup: CDR1 SGHAT, CDR2 FQNNGV. The CDR3 sequence is 14 residues long. The CDR3 coding sequence is TGTGCCAGCAGCTTAGACCTGGGCAGCTCCGAGCAGTACTTC. Its protein is CASSLDLGSSEQYF.

This rearrangement joins TRBV6-2 or TRBV6-3 to TRBJ2-1, with 12 bases matching TRBD2. The DNA end favors TRBJ2-7, so the J call may be wrong. The CDR3 spans 20 residues. Germline V lookup: CDR1 MNHEY, CDR2 SVGEGT. CDR3 residues: CASRVSGLAGRARIYNEQYF. The CDR3 DNA sequence: TGTGCCAGCAGGGTTTCGGGACTAGCGGGCCGGGCCCGCATCTACAATGAGCAGTACTTC.

There are a few counts of this clonotype. This chain uses TRBV20-1 with TRBJ1-2, with 8 bases aligning to TRBD1. CDR1 and CDR2 from the germline V gene are DFQATT and SNEGSKA (reference sequence). J gave up 7 bases and V 2 bases, and 12 bases lay outside the gene matches. This CDR3 is built from 15 residues. The CDR3 protein is CSARQPMTGEGGYTF. CDR3 sequence (DNA): TGCAGTGCTAGACAACCTATGACAGGGGAGGGTGGCTACACCTTC.

This clonotype has more than one count but fewer than ten. V and J are TRBV7-2 and TRBJ2-7, with D tentatively TRBD1 (6 bases). This CDR3 is built from 14 residues. Deletions cut 9 bases from V and 6 bases from J, with 21 bases between. The germline V gene has CDR1 SGHTA and CDR2 FQGNSA. The CDR3 is CASSNQGLKSEQYF. CDR3 DNA: TGTGCCAGTAGCAACCAGGGGCTCAAGAGCGAGCAGTACTTC. Full variable domain (missing parts from reference TRBV7-2 and TRBJ2-7): GAGVSQSPSNKVTEKGKDVELRCDPISGHTALYWYRQSLGQGLEFLIYFQGNSAPDKSGLPSDRFSAERTGGSVSTLTIQRTQQEDSAVYLCASSNQGLKSEQYFGPGTRLTVT.

The rearrangement links TRBV27 to TRBJ2-1; 7 bases map to TRBD2. The trim removed 6 bases at V and 7 bases at J, leaving 9 bases unmatched. Germline V gene data show CDR1 as MNHEY and CDR2 as SMNVEV (reference sequence). The CDR3 length is 14 residues. CDR3 sequence reads: CASRRTGRVNEQFF. As DNA, the CDR3 is TGTGCCAGCAGGAGGACGGGGAGGGTAAATGAGCAGTTCTTC.

This clonotype has more than one count but fewer than ten. The rearrangement links TRBV5-1 to TRBJ2-3, with D perhaps matching TRBD1 (6 bases). The germline V gene encodes CDR1 SGHRS and CDR2 YFSETQ. The CDR3 extends over 14 amino acids. V was shortened by 4 bases and J by 3 bases, with 12 bases between the two germline ends. CDR3 in amino acids: CASSPNRETDTQYF. In DNA, the CDR3 is TGCGCCAGCAGCCCAAACAGGGAGACAGATACGCAGTATTTT.

The V gene is TRBV14, the J gene TRBJ2-2; D may be TRBD1 or TRBD2 (5 bases each). Germline V gene data show CDR1 as SGHDN and CDR2 as FVKESK. Trimming removed 1 base at V and 6 bases at J, with 9 bases between. The CDR3 extends over 14 amino acids. The CDR3: CASSQVVGAGELFF. The CDR3 nucleotides read TGTGCCAGCAGCCAAGTGGTGGGGGCCGGGGAGCTGTTTTTT.

This clonotype was picked up many times. The V and J genes are TRBV10-3 and TRBJ2-1; no definite D call. V was cut by 3 bases and J by 4 bases, with 7 bases left in between. The CDR3 covers 13 residues. From germline, CDR1 is ENHRY and CDR2 SYGVKD. The CDR3 bases are TGTGCCATCAGTGATAGAGGATACAATGAGCAGTTCTTC. Translated, it gives CAISDRGYNEQFF.